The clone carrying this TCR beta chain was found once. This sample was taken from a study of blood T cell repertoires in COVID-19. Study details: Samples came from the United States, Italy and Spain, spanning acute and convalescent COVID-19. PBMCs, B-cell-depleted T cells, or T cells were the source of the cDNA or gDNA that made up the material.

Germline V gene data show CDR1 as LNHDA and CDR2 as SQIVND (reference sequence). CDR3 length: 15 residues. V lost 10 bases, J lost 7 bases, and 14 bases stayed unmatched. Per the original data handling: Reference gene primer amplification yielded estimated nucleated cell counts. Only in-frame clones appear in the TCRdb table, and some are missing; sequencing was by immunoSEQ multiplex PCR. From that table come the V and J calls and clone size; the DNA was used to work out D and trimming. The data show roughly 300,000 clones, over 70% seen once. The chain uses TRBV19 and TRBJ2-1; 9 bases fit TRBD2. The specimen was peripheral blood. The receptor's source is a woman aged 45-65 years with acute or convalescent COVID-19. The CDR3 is CATQSRLAGQNEQFF. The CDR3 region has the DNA TGTGCCACCCAATCTAGGCTAGCGGGGCAAAATGAGCAGTTCTTC.